Listed below are T cell receptor beta chains from one sample, sequenced in a study of PD-L1 blockade in urothelial cancer. The protocol was immunoSEQ multiplex PCR, while the TCRdb copy is restricted to in-frame clones and leaves out a portion. The sample yields about 95,000 clones, about nine tenths seen once. The sequences come from PBMCs, collected around atezolizumab (anti-PD-L1) treatment. These receptors were obtained from a man aged 55 to 70 with urothelial cancer. Both conserved end residues are part of each CDR3. D genes are given only for firm matches. Some rows have no size entry. The others give once, few or many, or a class for an expanded clone.

>TRBV28|TRBJ2-7|.|.
TGTGCCAGCAGGTCCTTCGGCGAGCAGTACTTC
CASRSFGEQYF
>TRBV18|TRBJ1-1|.|.
TGTGCCAGCTCACCACTCAACAACAGGAACACTGAAGCTTTCTTT
CASSPLNNRNTEAFF
>TRBV18|TRBJ2-5|TRBD1|.
TGTGCCAGCTCACCGACAGGGTGGGAAGAGACCCAGTACTTC
CASSPTGWEETQYF
>TRBV6-6|TRBJ2-7|TRBD2|once
TGTGCCAGCAGCCCTACCCTAGCGGGGGGTCTTGAGCAGTACTTC
CASSPTLAGGLEQYF
>TRBV28|TRBJ1-3|.|.
TGTGCCAGCAGTTTTTCGGGGTCTGGAAACACCATATATTTT
CASSFSGSGNTIYF
>TRBV28|TRBJ2-1|TRBD2|.
TGTGCCAGCGCACCGGGACTAGACTACAATGAGCAGTTCTTC
CASAPGLDYNEQFF
>TRBV6-4|TRBJ2-7|TRBD2|.
TGTGCCAGCAGTGTAAGGGAGGGTTACGAGCAGTACTTC
CASSVREGYEQYF
>TRBV27|TRBJ2-6|.|.
TGTGCCAGCAGTTTATTCGGGGGGCGATTTTCTGGGGCCAACGTCCTGACTTTC
CASSLFGGRFSGANVLTF
>TRBV7-2|TRBJ1-1|.|.
TGTGCCAGCAGCTTAGTGTCCTCGGGGGGCACGGCCACTGAAGCTTTCTTT
CASSLVSSGGTATEAFF
>TRBV10-3|TRBJ2-7|.|.
TGTGCCATCAGTGAGGAGGGAAGCCCCTACGAGCAGTACTTC
CAISEEGSPYEQYF
>TRBV4-3|TRBJ1-6|.|.
TGCGCCAGCAGCCAAATCGGCAGGAATTCACCCCTCCACTTT
CASSQIGRNSPLHF
>TRBV5-1|TRBJ2-1|TRBD2|.
TGCGCCAGCAGCTTGACCGGGACTAGCGGCTACAATGAGCAGTTCTTC
CASSLTGTSGYNEQFF
>TRBV5-8|TRBJ2-1|TRBD1|.
TGTGCCAGCAGCTTGGGGGGACAGGGGAGTAATGAGCAGTTCTTC
CASSLGGQGSNEQFF
>TRBV19|TRBJ2-3|TRBD2|.
TGTGCCAGTAGTACTAGCGGTCGCACAGATACGCAGTATTTT
CASSTSGRTDTQYF
>TRBV9|TRBJ1-1|.|.
TGTGCCAGCAGCGTAGTATCTATGACTAACACTGAAGCTTTCTTT
CASSVVSMTNTEAFF
>TRBV29-1|TRBJ2-1|TRBD2|.
TGCAGCGTTGGGACTAGGGCGGATCGCAATGAGCAGTTCTTC
CSVGTRADRNEQFF
>TRBV6-5|TRBJ2-1|.|.
TGTGCCAGCAGTACTCGCAATGAGCAGTTCTTC
CASSTRNEQFF
>TRBV7-3|TRBJ2-3|.|once
TGTGCCAGCAGCTTATTCCCTGCGGGAGATACGCAGTATTTT
CASSLFPAGDTQYF
>TRBV2|TRBJ1-4|.|.
TGTGCCAGCAGCCGGGACACCAATGAAAAACTGTTTTTT
CASSRDTNEKLFF
>TRBV9|TRBJ2-3|TRBD2|.
TGTGCCAGCACCCCAGGAATCGGGGGGGCCGTCGCAGATACGCAGTATTTT
CASTPGIGGAVADTQYF
>TRBV9|TRBJ2-3|.|.
TGTGCCAGCAGCGCGGGGGGCGCTGGGTTGACAGATACGCAGTATTTT
CASSAGGAGLTDTQYF
>TRBV5-4|TRBJ1-5|.|.
TGTGCCAGCAGCTTGGACGGGAATCAGCCCCAGCATTTT
CASSLDGNQPQHF
>TRBV28|TRBJ1-1|TRBD1|.
TGTGCCAGCAGTTTATTGCCAGGGGGCAAAACTGAAGCTTTCTTT
CASSLLPGGKTEAFF
>TRBV2|TRBJ1-1|.|.
TGTGCCAGCAGCACAGACGAGCCTGAAGCTTTCTTT
CASSTDEPEAFF
>TRBV2|TRBJ2-7|.|.
TGTGCCAGCAGGCGGGACCCGCGGGGCGAGCAGTACTTC
CASRRDPRGEQYF
>TRBV7-8|TRBJ2-1|TRBD2|.
TGTGCCAGCAGCTCTCTTCCCGGACTAGCGGGCTCCATTGGTTACAATGAGCAGTTCTTC
CASSSLPGLAGSIGYNEQFF
>TRBV27|TRBJ2-1|.|.
TGTGCCAGCACCCAAGGACTCGGCTTGAGCTCCTACAATGAGCAGTTCTTC
CASTQGLGLSSYNEQFF
>TRBV4-3|TRBJ1-5|TRBD1|few
TGCGCCAGCAGCCAGGAGCCGGGACAGTCAGCTTATAGCAATCAGCCCCAGCATTTT
CASSQEPGQSAYSNQPQHF
>TRBV2|TRBJ1-2|TRBD1|.
TGTGCCAGCAGTCCAGACAGGGCGCATGGCTACACCTTC
CASSPDRAHGYTF
>TRBV12-2|TRBJ1-1|.|.
TGTGCAAGTCGCTTAGCGAGACGGATAAAACGGGGGGGAGGAAAGACTGAAGCTTTCTTT
CASRLARRIKRGGGKTEAFF
>TRBV6-6|TRBJ2-7|TRBD2|.
TGTGCCAGCACCCCCCTGGCGGGAGCGGACGAGCAGTACTTC
CASTPLAGADEQYF
>TRBV5-1|TRBJ1-1|TRBD1|.
TGCGCCAGCAGCGGGACAGGGAGGAACACTGAAGCTTTCTTT
CASSGTGRNTEAFF
>TRBV5-1|TRBJ2-5|TRBD2|.
TGCGCCAGCAGCTTGCGGGAGGAGGGTCCCCACGAGACCCAGTACTTC
CASSLREEGPHETQYF
>TRBV6-1|TRBJ2-5|.|.
TGTGCCAGCAGGATACCAGGGAGGGGGGAGACCCAGTACTTC
CASRIPGRGETQYF
>TRBV28|TRBJ2-6|.|.
TGTGTCTCGGCTGGGGCCAACGTCCTGACTTTC
CVSAGANVLTF